This T cell receptor (beta chain) was sequenced in a study of cytomegalovirus exposure and HLA in healthy donors (dated by TCRdb to 2015 to 2018). The study in broad terms: According to a later analysis, one platform produced both the 110 or so validation repertoires and the roughly 640 repertoires of the first cohort. The study aimed to test whether signatures of past pathogen exposure could be identified by cataloging public T cell receptors. In addition to the first cohort of around 670 subjects, a separate validation cohort of 100 to 150 different subjects was used. The study combined high-throughput TCR immunosequencing, statistical association of individual TCRs with disease status, and machine learning to predict cytomegalovirus infection status.

About this clone: It has no known antigen specificity. There are no base qualities to consult, and no much larger clone falls within one base.

The method behind the library was the immunoSEQ multiplex PCR assay. In the original analysis: A statistical classification framework was built for diagnosing cytomegalovirus status from the catalog of TCR beta chain sequences. TCRdb holds this immuneACCESS table with in-frame rearrangements only. Some clones are missing; in checked studies, unresolved V genes explain under half, and the rest has no known cause. Clone size and the V and J calls come from that table; the DNA yielded D and trimming. Present in this sample are about 130,000 clones, roughly nine tenths of which were seen just once. The ten largest clones represent 3% to 4% of the sample. The CDR3 has 14 amino acids, counting the end cysteine and phenylalanine. Solely the CDR3 DNA is kept, with 42 bases framed from the first base. The germline V gene supplies CDR1 SGHRS and CDR2 YFSETQ. V trim: 4 bases; J trim: 1 base; unmatched bases: 4.

The donors were included in the validation cohort of over a hundred subjects, a group kept apart from the roughly 730-subject first cohort. Results and caveats for the whole study, not just this receptor: The authors suggested that the approach could potentially be generalized to other disease states and immunological phenotypes. The study listed 150 to 200 TCR beta chains as associated with cytomegalovirus. A later analysis lacked HLA typing for the validation cohort, so it scored co-occurrence in that cohort across all 110 or so repertoires. The classifier was reported to diagnose cytomegalovirus status with high specificity and sensitivity in both the original cohort and the validation cohort. Across donors, most TCR sequences were observed very rarely, whereas some public TCRs were present in many individuals. Subsequent analysis determined that TCRs grouped into clusters in the first cohort also showed a tendency toward co-occurrence across the approximately 110 validation repertoires, and roughly 94% of cluster scores exceeded 0. In vitro tests confirmed that a few of the cytomegalovirus-associated TCR beta chains recognize cytomegalovirus antigens.

This TCR was recovered from a man younger than 45 in good health and CMV-seronegative. Sequencing was done on a sample of PBMCs. The V and J segments used are TRBV5-1 and TRBJ1-2; TRBD1 matches 7 bases in the middle. The CDR3 corresponds to CASSGGQRNYGYTF. DNA sequence: TGCGCCAGCAGCGGGGGACAGCGTAACTATGGCTACACCTTC.